Below are 26 T cell receptor beta chains sequenced from a single sample in a study of breast tumors, draining lymph nodes, adjacent tissues (dated by TCRdb to 2016 to 2018). The lymph node samples were taken from the axillary draining lymph nodes of breast cancer patients. Library construction relied on multiplex PCR. Instrument used: Illumina HiSeq 2000. Clones were called with MiXCR by TCRdb after fastp trimmed the public reads at Q25, and only in-frame beta chains were retained. Merged by CDR3 protein, the rows form single entries marked with the most common genes and DNA. In all, the sample holds under 150,000 distinct CDR3 sequences, and 20% to 25% of those were seen once. The top ten hold approximately 2.7% of the sample. The sequencing input was axillary lymph node tissue. The source is a female donor with breast cancer. Some clones in this sample may be carry-over from other donors' samples.

Of note for this clonotype: A much larger clone is a single base away; this may be a read error. CDR3 protein: CASSYKDGEATQYF. CDR3 DNA sequence: TGTGCCAGCAGTTACAAGGACGGAGAAGCGACCCAGTACTTC. The chain uses TRBV6-5 and TRBJ2-5; no clear D. V was cut by 2 bases and J by 7 bases, with 14 bases left in between. The CDR3 contains 14 residues. The germline gives CDR1 MNHEY, CDR2 SVGAGI.

This clonotype has at least ten counts. This chain joins TRBV2 and TRBJ2-7, with a weak D call TRBD1 (5 bases). V was trimmed by 3 bases and J by 5 bases, leaving 8 bases between them. This CDR3 is built from 12 residues. CDR1 SNHLY and CDR2 FYNNEI come from the germline V gene. This CDR3 is CASSDRAHEQYF. The CDR3 DNA reads TGTGCCAGCAGTGACAGGGCCCACGAGCAGTACTTC.

About this clonotype: A read error is possible here, since a much larger clone lies one base away. V usage is TRBV28 and J usage is TRBJ2-3; D remains ambiguous. This CDR3 is 17 amino acids long. The germline V gene has CDR1 MDHEN and CDR2 SYDVKM. V lost 4 bases, J lost 2 bases, and 19 bases lay in between. In nucleotides, the CDR3 is TGTGCCAGCAGTTCCCCATATCGCCTGGCTGACACAGATACGCAGTATTTT. It is translated as CASSSPYRLADTDTQYF.

This clonotype was detected ten times or more. The chain carries TRBV10-3 and TRBJ2-5; TRBD1 matches 9 bases. Germline V lookup: CDR1 ENHRY, CDR2 SYGVKD. V dropped 3 bases and J dropped 1; count of bases not matched to a gene: 9. The CDR3 covers 17 residues. CDR3 coding DNA: TGTGCCATCAGTGACAACTCTCTGGACAGGGGCCAAGAGACCCAGTACTTC. Encoded protein: CAISDNSLDRGQETQYF.

The table lists this clonotype with many counts. The chain is built from TRBV9 and TRBJ2-3, with D perhaps TRBD1 (5 bases). The V end was cut by 0 bases, the J end by 6 bases, with 14 bases between. Looked up from germline, CDR1 is SGDLS and CDR2 is YYNGEE. The CDR3 spans 15 residues. The CDR3 sequence: CASSVGGAGRDTQYF. The CDR3 DNA follows: TGTGCCAGCAGCGTAGGTGGGGCAGGTAGGGATACGCAGTATTTT.

This clonotype was seen ten or more times. The chain has TRBV9 and TRBJ2-1, with TRBD2 identical over 10 bases. Germline V lookup: CDR1 SGDLS, CDR2 YYNGEE. This CDR3 spans 16 amino acids. The V and J ends lost 5 bases and 4 bases, in that order; junction bases with no gene match: 9. CDR3 sequence reads: CASSSTSGNSYNEQFF. The DNA for the CDR3 is TGTGCCAGCAGTTCCACTAGCGGGAATTCATACAATGAGCAGTTCTTC.

This clonotype showed up many times. The V gene is TRBV24-1, the J gene TRBJ2-2; 11 bases agree with TRBD2. Germline V gene data show CDR1 as KGHDR and CDR2 as SFDVKD. After removal of 5 bases from V and 1 base from J, the junction contained 2 bases not matched to a gene. The CDR3 sequence is 16 residues long. CDR3 in DNA: TGTGCCACCAGTGGTAGCGGGAGGGAGAACACCGGGGAGCTGTTTTTT. Its translation: CATSGSGRENTGELFF.

Many counts were recorded for this clonotype. The CDR3 is CASSLEMGLAGLNEQFF. CDR3 coding DNA: TGTGCCAGCAGCTTAGAAATGGGACTAGCGGGACTCAATGAGCAGTTCTTC. The V call is TRBV7-6, the J call TRBJ2-1; 13 nucleotides agree with TRBD2. V shed 1 base, J shed 6 bases, and the junction held 6 bases outside the gene matches. The CDR3 length is 17 residues. The germline V gene has CDR1 SGHVS and CDR2 FNYEAQ.

This clonotype was counted at least ten times. The chain joins TRBV19 to TRBJ2-7; TRBD1 agrees at 8 bases. Germline V lookup: CDR1 LNHDA, CDR2 SQIVND (reference sequence). This CDR3 has 15 amino acids. The V and J ends lost 3 bases and 0 bases, in that order; junction bases with no gene match: 4. For the CDR3, the DNA is TGTGCCAGTAGTATCGGGACAGGAGTCTCCTACGAGCAGTACTTC. Translation gives CASSIGTGVSYEQYF.

This clonotype was seen ten or more times. This chain uses TRBV2 with TRBJ2-7; D unresolved. Germline V gene sequence: CDR1 SNHLY, CDR2 FYNNEI. With 2 bases removed from V and 12 bases from J, the gap between germline ends came to 11 bases. This CDR3 is 11 amino acids long. Here the CDR3 reads CASSERASGYF. CDR3 in DNA: TGTGCCAGCAGTGAAAGGGCTTCAGGGTACTTC.

In its sample, this clonotype was seen many times. V and J are TRBV7-9 and TRBJ1-5; 9 positions agree with TRBD1. CDR3 length: 15 residues. J lost 6 bases, V lost 5 bases, and 8 bases had no gene match. The germline CDR1 and CDR2 sequences are SEHNR and FQNEAQ (reference sequence). CDR3 bases: TGTGCCAGCAGCCTCGGGACAGGGTTTTCTCAGCCCCAGCATTTT. This gives the protein CASSLGTGFSQPQHF.

This clonotype turned up a few times. The chain couples TRBV20-1 to TRBJ1-2; TRBD1 aligns across 10 bases. Per germline, CDR1 DFQATT and CDR2 SNEGSKA (reference sequence). Trimming cost V 4 bases and J 6 bases; bases outside gene matches: 5. The CDR3 consists of 13 residues. The chain's CDR3 is CSANTGTGDGYTF. The CDR3 DNA reads as TGCAGTGCTAACACCGGGACAGGGGATGGCTACACCTTC.

This chain uses TRBV29-1 with TRBJ2-2; a weak D match, TRBD1 (6 bases). Trimming stripped 3 bases from V and 3 bases from J, with 8 bases between. This CDR3 contains 13 residues. CDR1 SQVTM and CDR2 ANQGSEA come from the germline V gene. CDR3 in DNA: TGCAGCGTTGACAGGGGTGACACCGGGGAGCTGTTTTTT. This gives the protein CSVDRGDTGELFF.

This clonotype was picked up a small number of times. The chain links TRBV12-5 to TRBJ2-2; D gene uncertain. Per germline, CDR1 LGHNT and CDR2 FRNRAP. This CDR3 comprises 15 residues. Trimming left V 4 bases short and J 6 bases short, with 15 bases between. CDR3 sequence: CASGSRSVFAGELFF. The DNA of the CDR3 is TGTGCTAGTGGTTCCAGGAGTGTATTTGCCGGGGAGCTGTTTTTT.

There are many counts of this clonotype. V usage is TRBV10-2 and J usage is TRBJ2-5; D remains unclear. The V and J ends lost 10 bases and 3 bases respectively, with 15 bases between them. This CDR3 has 13 amino acids. Germline V gene sequence: CDR1 WSHSY, CDR2 SAAADI. The CDR3 sequence is CATGRGGEETQYF. CDR3 DNA sequence: TGCGCCACGGGTAGAGGTGGCGAAGAGACCCAGTACTTC.

Points on this clonotype: This may be a read error: a much more frequent sequence differs by one nucleotide. V usage is TRBV20-1 and J usage is TRBJ1-2; D not resolved. There are 12 residues in the CDR3. Germline CDR1 and CDR2: DFQATT and SNEGSKA (reference sequence). Trimming took 0 bases from V and 10 from J, leaving 12 bases between them. CDR3 bases: TGCAGTGCTAGAGATGCGAAACCAGCCTACACCTTC. Its translation is CSARDAKPAYTF.

With respect to this clonotype: This sequence may be a read error, since a much larger clone differs from it by one base. As DNA, the CDR3 is TGTACCAGCAGCCAAGCGCGGGGTGGCGAGCAGTACTTC. Translated: CTSSQARGGEQYF. The chain has TRBV14 and TRBJ2-7, with D possibly matching TRBD2 (6 bases). CDR1 and CDR2 (germline): SGHDN, FVKESK. The CDR3 contains 13 residues.

This clonotype was seen ten or more times. The chain combines TRBV12-3 or TRBV12-4 with TRBJ2-1, with D unclear. This CDR3 has 13 residues. Trimming left V 1 base short and J 10 bases short, with 11 bases between. CDR3 bases: TGTGCCAGCAGTTTAGGAAGACTGAACGAGCAGTTCTTC. It translates to CASSLGRLNEQFF.

The sample holds many counts of this clonotype. This chain links TRBV12-3 or TRBV12-4 with TRBJ2-3; TRBD2 matches at 7 bases. The CDR3 contains 14 residues. After removal of 3 bases from V and 2 bases from J, the junction contained 2 bases not matched to a gene. The CDR3 loop is CASSFRLATDTQYF. CDR3 in DNA: TGTGCCAGCAGTTTCCGACTAGCCACAGATACGCAGTATTTT.

With respect to this clonotype: This may arise from a read error, as a much more abundant clone is one base away. The V call is TRBV10-1, the J call TRBJ2-2; D call uncertain. The CDR3 consists of 13 residues. CDR1 is WNHNN and CDR2 is SYGVQD in the germline V gene (reference sequence). As DNA, the CDR3 is TGCGCCAACAGTGAACAGTTAGCCGGGGAGCTGTTTTTT. Protein product: CANSEQLAGELFF.

V and J are TRBV30 and TRBJ2-6; 7 nucleotides match TRBD1. Germline V gene sequence: CDR1 GTSNPN, CDR2 SVGIG (reference sequence). This CDR3 has 17 residues. The V and J ends lost 5 bases and 0 bases, in that order; junction bases with no gene match: 10. The CDR3 sequence is CAWRQGYRSSGANVLTF. The CDR3 nucleotides are TGTGCCTGGCGACAGGGATATAGAAGCTCTGGGGCCAACGTCCTGACTTTC.

This clonotype showed up many times. This rearrangement joins TRBV2 to TRBJ1-6; D not certain. Germline V gives CDR1 SNHLY, CDR2 FYNNEI. V gave up 6 bases and J gave up 6 bases, with 12 bases separating them. The CDR3 covers 14 residues. This CDR3 reads CASRYRGSNSPLHF. The CDR3 bases are TGTGCCAGCAGATATCGTGGGAGTAATTCACCCCTCCACTTT.

Many counts were recorded for this clonotype. The chain recombines TRBV19 with TRBJ2-5, with 11 positions matching TRBD2. V shed 5 bases, J shed 4 bases, and the junction held 15 bases outside the gene matches. Looked up from germline, CDR1 is LNHDA and CDR2 is SQIVND (reference sequence). CDR3 size: 18 residues. CDR3 DNA: TGTGCCAGTAGTTCCCGGATAGCGGGAGGGCCTATTGGAGAGACCCAGTACTTC. Its translation is CASSSRIAGGPIGETQYF.

This clonotype has a count of ten or more. One end of the junction is discordant with germline, which a read error may explain. The chain uses TRBV7-7 and TRBJ2-7; D is ambiguous. This CDR3 has 15 residues. Germline CDR1 and CDR2: SSHAT and FNYEAQ (reference sequence). CDR3 loop: CASSAGPGATYEQYF. CDR3 nucleotides: TGTGCTAGCAGCGCCGGGCCAGGTGCTACCTACGAGCAGTACTTC.

This clonotype has a count of ten or more. This chain joins TRBV6-6 and TRBJ2-1, with no clear D. Germline V gene data show CDR1 as MNHNY and CDR2 as SVGAGI (reference sequence). This CDR3 is 16 amino acids long. Trimming took off 6 bases at V and 3 bases at J, with 18 bases between the two ends. CDR3 DNA sequence: TGTGCCAGCAGGAACCCGGTGGCCCACCTCTACAATGAGCAGTTCTTC. Encoded protein: CASRNPVAHLYNEQFF.

The rearrangement uses TRBV28 and TRBJ1-6; TRBD1 aligns across 8 bases. V shed 6 bases and J 7 bases; nucleotides not matched to a gene: 5. There are 14 residues in the CDR3. From germline, CDR1 is MDHEN and CDR2 SYDVKM. In DNA form, the CDR3 reads TGTGCCAGCAGCCCCCGGACAGGGAATTCACCCCTCCACTTT. Its translation: CASSPRTGNSPLHF.